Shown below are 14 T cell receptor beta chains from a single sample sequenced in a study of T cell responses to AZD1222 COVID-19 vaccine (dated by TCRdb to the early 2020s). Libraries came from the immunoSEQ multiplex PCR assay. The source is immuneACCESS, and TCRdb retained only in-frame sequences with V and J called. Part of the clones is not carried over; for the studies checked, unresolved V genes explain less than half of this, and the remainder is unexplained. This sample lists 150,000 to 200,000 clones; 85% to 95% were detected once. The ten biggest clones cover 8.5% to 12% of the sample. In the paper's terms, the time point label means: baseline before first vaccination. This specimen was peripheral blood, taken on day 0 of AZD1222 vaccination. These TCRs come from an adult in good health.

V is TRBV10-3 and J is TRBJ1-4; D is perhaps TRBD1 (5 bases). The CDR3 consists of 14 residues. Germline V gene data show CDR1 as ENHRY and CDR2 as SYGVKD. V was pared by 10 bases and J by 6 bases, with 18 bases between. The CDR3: CATRSGGEYEKLFF. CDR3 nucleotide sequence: TGTGCCACGAGATCGGGGGGGGAGTATGAAAAACTGTTTTTT.

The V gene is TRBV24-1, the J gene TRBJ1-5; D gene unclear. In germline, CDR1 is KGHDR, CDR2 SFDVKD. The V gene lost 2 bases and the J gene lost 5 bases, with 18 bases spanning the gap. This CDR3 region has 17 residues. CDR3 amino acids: CATSDSSRRSSDQPQHF. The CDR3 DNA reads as TGTGCCACCAGTGATTCTTCCAGGCGGAGTTCGGATCAGCCCCAGCATTTT.

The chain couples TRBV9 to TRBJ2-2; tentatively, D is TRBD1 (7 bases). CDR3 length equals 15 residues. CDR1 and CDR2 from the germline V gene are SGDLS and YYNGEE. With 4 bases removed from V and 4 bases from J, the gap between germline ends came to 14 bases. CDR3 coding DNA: TGTGCCAGCAGCCCAGGGGGGACCAGCACCGGGGAGCTGTTTTTT. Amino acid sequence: CASSPGGTSTGELFF.

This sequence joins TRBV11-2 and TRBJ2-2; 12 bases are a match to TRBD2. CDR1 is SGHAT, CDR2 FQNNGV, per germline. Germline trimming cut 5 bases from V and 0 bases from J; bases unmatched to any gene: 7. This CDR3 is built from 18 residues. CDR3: CASSPFGTSGSNTGELFF. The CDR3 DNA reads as TGTGCCAGCAGCCCCTTTGGGACTAGCGGGTCGAACACCGGGGAGCTGTTTTTT.

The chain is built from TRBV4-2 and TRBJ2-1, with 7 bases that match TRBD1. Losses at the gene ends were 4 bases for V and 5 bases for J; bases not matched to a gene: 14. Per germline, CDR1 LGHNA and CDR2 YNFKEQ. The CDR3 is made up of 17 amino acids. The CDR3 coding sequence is TGTGCCAGCAGCCGGCTCGTTCACAGGGGAAGTGACAATGAGCAGTTCTTC. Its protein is CASSRLVHRGSDNEQFF.

The CDR3 is CASSIFGQGWRKVGYTF. In DNA form, the CDR3 reads TGTGCCAGTAGTATCTTTGGACAGGGTTGGAGAAAGGTTGGCTACACCTTC. The rearrangement uses TRBV19 and TRBJ1-2; TRBD1 aligns across 8 bases. After removal of 3 bases from V and 7 bases from J, the junction contained 16 bases not matched to a gene. Germline CDR1 LNHDA, CDR2 SQIVND (reference sequence). The CDR3 extends over 17 amino acids.

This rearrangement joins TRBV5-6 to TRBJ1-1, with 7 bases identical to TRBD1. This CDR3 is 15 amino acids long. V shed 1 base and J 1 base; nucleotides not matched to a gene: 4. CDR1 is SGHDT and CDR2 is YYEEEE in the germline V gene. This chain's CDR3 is CASSLRDRWNTEAFF. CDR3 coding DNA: TGTGCCAGCAGCTTGCGGGACAGATGGAACACTGAAGCTTTCTTT.

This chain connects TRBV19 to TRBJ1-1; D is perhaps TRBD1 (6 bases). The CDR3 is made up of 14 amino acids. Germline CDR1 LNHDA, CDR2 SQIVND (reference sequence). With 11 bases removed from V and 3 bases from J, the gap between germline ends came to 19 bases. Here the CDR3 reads CASTRGTVDTEAFF. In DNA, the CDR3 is TGTGCCTCTACCAGGGGAACAGTTGACACTGAAGCTTTCTTT.

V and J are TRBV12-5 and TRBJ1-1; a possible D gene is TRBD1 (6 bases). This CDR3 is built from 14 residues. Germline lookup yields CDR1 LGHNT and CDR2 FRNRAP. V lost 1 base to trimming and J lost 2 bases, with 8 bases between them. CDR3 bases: TGTGCTAGTGGTTTGGGGACAGTAAACACTGAAGCTTTCTTT. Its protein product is CASGLGTVNTEAFF.

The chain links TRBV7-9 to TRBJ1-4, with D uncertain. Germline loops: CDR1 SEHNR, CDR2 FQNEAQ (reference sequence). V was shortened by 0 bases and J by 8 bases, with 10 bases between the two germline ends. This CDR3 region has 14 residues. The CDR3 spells CASSLAGLAEKLFF. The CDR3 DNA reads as TGTGCCAGCAGCTTAGCAGGTTTGGCCGAAAAACTGTTTTTT. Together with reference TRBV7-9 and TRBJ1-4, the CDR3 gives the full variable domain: DTGVSQNPRHKITKRGQNVTFRCDPISEHNRLYWYRQTLGQGPEFLTYFQNEAQLEKSRLLSDRFSAERPKGSFSTLEIQRTEQGDSAMYLCASSLAGLAEKLFFGSGTQLSVL.

CDR3 loop: CAISFRESETQYF. CDR3 DNA sequence: TGTGCCATCAGTTTCAGGGAGTCGGAGACCCAGTACTTC. The chain employs TRBV10-3 and TRBJ2-5; TRBD1 or TRBD2 may be the D gene (5 bases each). This CDR3 spans 13 amino acids. Trimming stripped 5 bases from V and 5 bases from J, with 12 bases between. Germline CDR1 and CDR2: ENHRY and SYGVKD.

CDR3 in DNA: TGTGCCAGCAGACCAGGGGGCGGGTCCTACGAGCAGTACTTC. This sequence encodes CASRPGGGSYEQYF. The V gene is TRBV3-1 (or the pseudogene TRBV3-2), the J gene TRBJ2-7; TRBD1 matches 8 bases. The CDR3 loop spans 14 amino acids. Unmatched junction bases numbered 5, after V lost 6 bases and J lost 1 base. The germline V gene has CDR1 LGHDT and CDR2 YNNKEL (reference sequence).

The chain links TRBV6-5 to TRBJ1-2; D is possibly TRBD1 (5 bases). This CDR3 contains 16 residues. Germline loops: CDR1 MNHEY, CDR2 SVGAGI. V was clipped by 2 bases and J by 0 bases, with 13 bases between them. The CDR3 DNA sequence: TGTGCCAGCAGTTACGGGGCAGCTTGGACTAACTATGGCTACACCTTC. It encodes CASSYGAAWTNYGYTF.

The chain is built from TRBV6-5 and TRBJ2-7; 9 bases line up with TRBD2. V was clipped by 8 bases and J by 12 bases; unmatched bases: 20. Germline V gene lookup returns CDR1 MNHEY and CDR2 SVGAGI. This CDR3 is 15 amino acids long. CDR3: CASLNLASGTFKWYF. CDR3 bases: TGTGCCAGCTTGAATTTGGCTAGCGGGACCTTTAAATGGTACTTC.